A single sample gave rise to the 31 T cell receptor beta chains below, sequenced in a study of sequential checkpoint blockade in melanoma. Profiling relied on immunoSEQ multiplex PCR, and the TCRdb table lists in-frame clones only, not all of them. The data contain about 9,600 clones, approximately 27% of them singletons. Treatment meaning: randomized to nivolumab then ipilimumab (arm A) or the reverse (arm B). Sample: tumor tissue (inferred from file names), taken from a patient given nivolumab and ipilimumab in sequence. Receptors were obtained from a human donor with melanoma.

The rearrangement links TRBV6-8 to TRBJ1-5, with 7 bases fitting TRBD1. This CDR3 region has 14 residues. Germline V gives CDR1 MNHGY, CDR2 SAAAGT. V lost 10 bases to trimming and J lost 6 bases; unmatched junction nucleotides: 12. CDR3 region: CAIRGGSGGQPQHF. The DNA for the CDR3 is TGTGCCATCAGAGGGGGCTCGGGAGGTCAGCCCCAGCATTTT.

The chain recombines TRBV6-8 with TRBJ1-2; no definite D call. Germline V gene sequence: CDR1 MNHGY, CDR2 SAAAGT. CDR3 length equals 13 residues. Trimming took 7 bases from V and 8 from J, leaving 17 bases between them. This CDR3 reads CASKTEGSDGYTF. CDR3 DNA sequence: TGTGCCAGCAAAACGGAAGGATCAGACGGCTACACCTTC.

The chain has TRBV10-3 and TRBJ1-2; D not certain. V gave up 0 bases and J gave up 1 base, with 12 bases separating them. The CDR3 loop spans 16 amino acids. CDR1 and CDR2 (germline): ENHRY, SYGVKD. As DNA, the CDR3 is TGTGCCATCAGTGAGTCTCCAGGAGATCGTAACTATGGCTACACCTTC. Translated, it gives CAISESPGDRNYGYTF.

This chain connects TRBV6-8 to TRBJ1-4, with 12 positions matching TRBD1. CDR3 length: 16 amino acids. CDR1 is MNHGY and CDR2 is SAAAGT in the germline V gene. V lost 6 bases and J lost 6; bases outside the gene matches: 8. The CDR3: CASSTGTGGVYEKLFF. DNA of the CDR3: TGTGCCAGCAGCACCGGGACAGGGGGCGTGTATGAAAAACTGTTTTTT.

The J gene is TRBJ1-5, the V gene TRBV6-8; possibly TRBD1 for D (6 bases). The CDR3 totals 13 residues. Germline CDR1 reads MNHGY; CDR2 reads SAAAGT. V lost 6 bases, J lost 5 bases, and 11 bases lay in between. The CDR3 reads CASSQGPDQPQHF. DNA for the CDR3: TGTGCCAGCAGCCAGGGGCCGGATCAGCCCCAGCATTTT.

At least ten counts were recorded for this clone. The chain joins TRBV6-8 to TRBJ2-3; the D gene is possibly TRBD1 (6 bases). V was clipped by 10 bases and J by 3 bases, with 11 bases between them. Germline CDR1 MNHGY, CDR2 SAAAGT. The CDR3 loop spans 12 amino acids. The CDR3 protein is CAIQGITDTQYF. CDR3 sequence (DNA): TGTGCCATCCAGGGGATAACAGATACGCAGTATTTT.

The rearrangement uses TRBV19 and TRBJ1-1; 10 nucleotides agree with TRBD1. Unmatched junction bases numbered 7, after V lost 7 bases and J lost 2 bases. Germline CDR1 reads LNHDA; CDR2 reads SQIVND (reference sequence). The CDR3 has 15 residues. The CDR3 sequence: CASKTDRGSNTEAFF. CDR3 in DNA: TGTGCCAGTAAGACGGACAGGGGGAGCAACACTGAAGCTTTCTTT. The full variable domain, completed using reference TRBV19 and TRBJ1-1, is DGGITQSPKYLFRKEGQNVTLSCEQNLNHDAMYWYRQDPGQGLRLIYYSQIVNDFQKGDIAEGYSVSREKKESFPLTVTSAQKNPTAFYLCASKTDRGSNTEAFFGQGTRLTVV.

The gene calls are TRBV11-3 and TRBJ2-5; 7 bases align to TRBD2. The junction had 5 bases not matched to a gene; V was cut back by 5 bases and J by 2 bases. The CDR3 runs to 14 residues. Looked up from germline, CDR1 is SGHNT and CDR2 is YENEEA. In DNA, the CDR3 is TGTGCCAGCAGCCGGACGGGGGGACAAGAGACCCAGTACTTC. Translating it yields CASSRTGGQETQYF.

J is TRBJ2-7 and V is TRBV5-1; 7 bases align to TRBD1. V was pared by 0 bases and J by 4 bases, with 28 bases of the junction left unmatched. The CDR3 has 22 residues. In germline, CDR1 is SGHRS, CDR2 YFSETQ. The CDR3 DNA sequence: TGCGCCAGCAGCTTGGCCTCAGGACAGGCCAGGGGAAAACTCACACATAAATACGAGCAGTACGTC. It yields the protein CASSLASGQARGKLTHKYEQYV.

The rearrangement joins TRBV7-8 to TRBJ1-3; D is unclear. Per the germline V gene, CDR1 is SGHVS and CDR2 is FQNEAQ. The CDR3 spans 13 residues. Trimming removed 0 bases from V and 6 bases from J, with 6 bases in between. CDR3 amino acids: CASSLAVQNTIYF. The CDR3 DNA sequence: TGTGCCAGCAGCTTAGCGGTTCAAAACACCATATATTTT. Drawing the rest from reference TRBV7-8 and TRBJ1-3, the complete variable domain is GAGVSQSPRYKVAKRGQDVALRCDPISGHVSLFWYQQALGQGPEFLTYFQNEAQLDKSGLPSDRFFAERPEGSVSTLKIQRTQQEDSAVYLCASSLAVQNTIYFGEGSWLTVV.

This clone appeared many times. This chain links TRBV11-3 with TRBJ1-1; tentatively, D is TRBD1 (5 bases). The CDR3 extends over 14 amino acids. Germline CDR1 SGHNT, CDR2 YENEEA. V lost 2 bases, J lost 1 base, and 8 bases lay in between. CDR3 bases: TGTGCCAGCAGCTTAATCGGGGGGAACACTGAAGCTTTCTTT. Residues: CASSLIGGNTEAFF.

The CDR3: CASSLPGGGYSNQPQHF. The CDR3, as DNA: TGTGCCAGCAGTTTACCGGGCGGGGGATATAGCAATCAGCCCCAGCATTTT. The V call is TRBV28, the J call TRBJ1-5, with D possibly TRBD1 on 5 matching bases. The CDR3 has 17 amino acids. Deletions cut 2 bases from V and 0 bases from J, with 14 bases between. The germline CDR1 and CDR2 sequences are MDHEN and SYDVKM.

This CDR3 is CASSLAGQLNTEAFF. The CDR3 DNA reads TGCGCCAGCAGCTTGGCCGGACAGCTGAACACTGAAGCTTTCTTT. The chain is built from TRBV5-1 and TRBJ1-1; possibly TRBD1 for D (6 bases). The CDR3 runs to 15 residues. Germline assignment: CDR1 SGHRS and CDR2 YFSETQ. V was shortened by 0 bases and J by 0 bases, with 9 bases between the two germline ends.

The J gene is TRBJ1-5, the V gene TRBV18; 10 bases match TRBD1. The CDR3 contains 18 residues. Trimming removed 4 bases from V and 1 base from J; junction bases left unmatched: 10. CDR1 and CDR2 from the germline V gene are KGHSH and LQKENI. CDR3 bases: TGTGCCAGCTCACTTTCCCGGACAGGGGGGGACAGCAATCAGCCCCAGCATTTT. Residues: CASSLSRTGGDSNQPQHF.

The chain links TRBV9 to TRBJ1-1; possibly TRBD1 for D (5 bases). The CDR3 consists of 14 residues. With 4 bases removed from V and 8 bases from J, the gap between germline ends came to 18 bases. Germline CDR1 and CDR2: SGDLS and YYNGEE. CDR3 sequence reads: CASSPNPRQIEAFF. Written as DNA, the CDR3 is TGTGCCAGCAGCCCGAACCCGAGACAGATAGAAGCTTTCTTT.

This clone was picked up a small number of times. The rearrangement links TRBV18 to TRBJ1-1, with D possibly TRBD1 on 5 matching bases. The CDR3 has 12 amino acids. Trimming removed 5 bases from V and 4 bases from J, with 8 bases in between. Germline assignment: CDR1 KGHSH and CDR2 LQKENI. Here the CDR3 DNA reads TGTGCCAGCTCATCTACAGGCACTGAAGCTTTCTTT. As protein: CASSSTGTEAFF. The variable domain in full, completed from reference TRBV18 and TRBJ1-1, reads NAGVMQNPRHLVRRRGQEARLRCSPMKGHSHVYWYRQLPEEGLKFMVYLQKENIIDESGMPKERFSAEFPKEGPSILRIQQVVRGDSAAYFCASSSTGTEAFFGQGTRLTVV.

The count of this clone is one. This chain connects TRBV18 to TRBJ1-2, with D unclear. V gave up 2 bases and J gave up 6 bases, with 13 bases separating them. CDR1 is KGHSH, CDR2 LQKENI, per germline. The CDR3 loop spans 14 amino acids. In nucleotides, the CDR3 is TGTGCCAGCTCACCAGGTCGGGGTCTGGATGGCTACACCTTC. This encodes CASSPGRGLDGYTF.

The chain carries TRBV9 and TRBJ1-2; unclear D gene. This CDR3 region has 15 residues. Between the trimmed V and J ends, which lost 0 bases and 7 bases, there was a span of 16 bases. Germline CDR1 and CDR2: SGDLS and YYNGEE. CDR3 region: CASSVVSGDLSGYTF. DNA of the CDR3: TGTGCCAGCAGCGTAGTCTCCGGAGATTTGAGTGGCTACACCTTC.

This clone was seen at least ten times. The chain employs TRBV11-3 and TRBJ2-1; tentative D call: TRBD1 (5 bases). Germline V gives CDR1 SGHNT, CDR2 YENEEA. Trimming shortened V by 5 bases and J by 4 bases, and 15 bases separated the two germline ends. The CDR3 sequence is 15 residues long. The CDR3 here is CASSLRQNPYNEQFF. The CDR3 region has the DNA TGTGCCAGCAGCCTCAGACAGAATCCTTACAATGAGCAGTTCTTC.

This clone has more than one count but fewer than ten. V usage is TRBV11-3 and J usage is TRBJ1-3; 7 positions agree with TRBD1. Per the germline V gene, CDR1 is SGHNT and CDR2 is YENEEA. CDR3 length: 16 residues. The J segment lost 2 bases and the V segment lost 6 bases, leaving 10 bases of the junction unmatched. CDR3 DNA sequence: TGTGCCAGCAGACCCCTCGGACAGGCGGCTGGAAACACCATATATTTT. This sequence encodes CASRPLGQAAGNTIYF.

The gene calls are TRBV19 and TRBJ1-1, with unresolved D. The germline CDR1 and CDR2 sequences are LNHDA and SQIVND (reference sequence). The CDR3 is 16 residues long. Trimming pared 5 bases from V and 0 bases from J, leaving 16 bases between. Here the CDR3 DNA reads TGTGCCAGTAGTCCCAAGGACGGCGGCATGAACACTGAAGCTTTCTTT. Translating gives CASSPKDGGMNTEAFF.

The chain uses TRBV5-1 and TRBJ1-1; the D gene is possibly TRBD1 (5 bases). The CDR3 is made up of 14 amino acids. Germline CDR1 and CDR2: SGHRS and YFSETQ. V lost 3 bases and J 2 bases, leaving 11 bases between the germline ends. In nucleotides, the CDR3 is TGCGCCAGCAGCTCGGGACTTTTAAACACTGAAGCTTTCTTT. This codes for CASSSGLLNTEAFF.

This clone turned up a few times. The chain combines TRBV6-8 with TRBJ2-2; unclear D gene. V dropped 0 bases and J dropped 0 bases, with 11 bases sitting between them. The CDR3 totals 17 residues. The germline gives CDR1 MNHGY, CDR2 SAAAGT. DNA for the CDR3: TGTGCCAGCAGTTACTCGGGCGGCCCATCGAACACCGGGGAGCTGTTTTTT. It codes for CASSYSGGPSNTGELFF.

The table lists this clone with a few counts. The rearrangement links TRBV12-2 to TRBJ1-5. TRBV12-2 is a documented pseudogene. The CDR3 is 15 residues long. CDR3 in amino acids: CASRLNSVTNQPQHF. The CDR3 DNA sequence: TGTGCAAGTCGCTTGAACAGCGTGACCAATCAGCCCCAGCATTTT.

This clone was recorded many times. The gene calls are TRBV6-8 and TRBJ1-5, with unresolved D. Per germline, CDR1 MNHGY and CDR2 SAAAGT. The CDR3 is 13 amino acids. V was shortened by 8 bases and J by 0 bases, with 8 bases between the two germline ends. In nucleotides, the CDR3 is TGTGCCAGCGGACCTTATAGCAATCAGCCCCAGCATTTT. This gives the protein CASGPYSNQPQHF.

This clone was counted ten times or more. The CDR3 loop is CASSPGPGAATEAFF. CDR3 coding DNA: TGTGCCAGCAGCCCCGGTCCGGGGGCGGCCACTGAAGCTTTCTTT. This sequence joins TRBV11-3 and TRBJ1-1; TRBD1 might be the D (6 bases). The CDR3 is 15 amino acids. Germline V gene lookup returns CDR1 SGHNT and CDR2 YENEEA. V was cut by 5 bases and J by 4 bases, with 17 bases left in between. Supplemented by reference TRBV11-3 and TRBJ1-1, the full variable domain reads EAGVVQSPRYKIIEKKQPVAFWCNPISGHNTLYWYLQNLGQGPELLIRYENEEAVDDSQLPKDRFSAERLKGVDSTLKIQPAELGDSAVYLCASSPGPGAATEAFFGQGTRLTVV.

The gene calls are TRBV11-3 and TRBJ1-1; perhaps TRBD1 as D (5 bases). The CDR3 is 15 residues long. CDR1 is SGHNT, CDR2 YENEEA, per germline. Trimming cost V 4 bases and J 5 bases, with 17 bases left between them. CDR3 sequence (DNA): TGTGCCAGCAGCTCGGGGCCCTTGGGGCGAACTGAAGCTTTCTTT. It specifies CASSSGPLGRTEAFF.

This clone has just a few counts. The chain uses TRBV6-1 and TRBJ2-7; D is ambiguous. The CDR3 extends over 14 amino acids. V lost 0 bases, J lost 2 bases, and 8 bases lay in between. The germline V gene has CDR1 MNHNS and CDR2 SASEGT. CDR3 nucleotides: TGTGCCAGCAGTGAAGCGCCCGGGCCCTACGAGCAGTACGTC. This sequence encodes CASSEAPGPYEQYV.

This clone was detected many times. CDR3 amino acids: CASSVSRDTEAFF. The CDR3 coding sequence is TGCGCCAGCAGTGTTAGCAGGGACACTGAAGCTTTCTTT. V usage is TRBV23-1 and J usage is TRBJ1-1, with D tentatively TRBD1 (5 bases). TRBV23-1 is assigned to the ORF class and has an uncertain function. The CDR3 has 13 residues. The V end was cut by 5 bases, the J end by 3 bases, with 10 bases between.

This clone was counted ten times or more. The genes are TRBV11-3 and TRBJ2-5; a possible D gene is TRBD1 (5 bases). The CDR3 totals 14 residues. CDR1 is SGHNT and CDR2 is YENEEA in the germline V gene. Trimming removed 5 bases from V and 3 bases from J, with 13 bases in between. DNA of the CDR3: TGTGCCAGCAGCCAGGTGGACACGAAAGAGACCCAGTACTTC. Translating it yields CASSQVDTKETQYF.

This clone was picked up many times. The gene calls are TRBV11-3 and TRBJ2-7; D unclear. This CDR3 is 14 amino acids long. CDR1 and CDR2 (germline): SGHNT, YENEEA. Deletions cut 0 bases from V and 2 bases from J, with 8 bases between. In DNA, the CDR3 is TGTGCCAGCAGCTTAGATCCCCGAGCCTACGAGCAGTACTTC. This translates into CASSLDPRAYEQYF.